These T cell receptor beta chains were read from a single sample in a study of blood T cell repertoires in COVID-19. Using immunoSEQ multiplex PCR, the repertoire was profiled, and TCRdb retains in-frame clones only, with some absent. This sample carries 310,000 or so clones, approximately 90% of them seen once, and the ten largest clones take about 9.4%. Sequencing was done on a sample of PBMCs or T cells enriched from blood (not recorded which). The receptors were sampled from a woman aged 18-35 years who had recovered from COVID-19. Both conserved end residues are part of each CDR3.

>TRBV11-3|TRBJ1-1
CASSLGGTGTEAFF
>TRBV2|TRBJ1-2
CASSDLRGGGYGYTF
>TRBV10-2|TRBJ1-1
CASSELTLNTEAFF
>TRBV7-8|TRBJ1-5
CASSLGDTINQPQHF
>TRBV2|TRBJ1-2
CASSEAWGEIGYTF
>TRBV30|TRBJ1-4
CALQGVQGEKLFF
>TRBV6-5|TRBJ2-7
CASSYGHKVSSYEQYF
>TRBV9|TRBJ2-7
CASSVDPGGPYEQYF
>TRBV6-1|TRBJ1-4
CASSEGDRGQKLFF
>TRBV15|TRBJ2-7
CATSTRQGAANEQYF
>TRBV14|TRBJ2-7
CASSYSSYEQYF
>TRBV28|TRBJ2-5
CASRVKGFEETQYF
>TRBV29-1|TRBJ2-3
CSGGTGLTDTQYF
>TRBV28|TRBJ2-6
CASSLGTGVSGANVLTF
>TRBV5-1|TRBJ1-2
CASSDVGGGYTF
>TRBV5-4|TRBJ2-1
CASSSKWSSYNEQFF
>TRBV28|TRBJ2-3
CASSFLGPQRTDTQYF
>TRBV9|TRBJ1-2
CASSLGGDIYGYTF
>TRBV4-2|TRBJ2-2
CASSQDISRGPGELFF
>TRBV27|TRBJ1-5
CASSRQDSNQPQHF
>TRBV6-5|TRBJ2-5
CASSYWGSQETQYF
>TRBV4-1|TRBJ2-2
CASSQESIRGSNTGELFF
>TRBV7-3|TRBJ2-7
CASSQTGSSYEQYF
>TRBV7-9|TRBJ1-1
CASSLRGFEAFF
>TRBV9|TRBJ2-1
CASSLAGGKAGNEQFF
>TRBV4-1|TRBJ2-7
CASSQDRQGPTGAYEQYF
>TRBV30|TRBJ2-5
CATGRGETQYF
>TRBV27|TRBJ2-7
CASSLGQGAYEQYF
>TRBV19|TRBJ2-2
CASSRRTGDIGELFF
>TRBV5-1|TRBJ1-1
CASKTGPTWDTEAFF
>TRBV18|TRBJ1-1
CASSPQGLTTEAFF
>TRBV18|TRBJ2-5
CASSPTGTGVPKTQYF
>TRBV24-1|TRBJ2-2
CATSDVGPGTGNTGELFF
>TRBV28|TRBJ2-1
CASSRSRLAGPRTYNEQFF
>TRBV19|TRBJ2-5
CASSSGLALQETQYF
>TRBV2|TRBJ1-1
CASSDPGQGAEKAFF
>TRBV19|TRBJ1-5
CASSIDIQGPWEPQHF
>TRBV10-3|TRBJ1-2
CAISEDRGFYGYTF
>TRBV7-9|TRBJ2-1
CASSFSNEQFF
>TRBV9|TRBJ1-3
CASSPTGASGNTIYF
>TRBV24-1|TRBJ2-3
CATGQTSTDTQYF
>TRBV3-1/TRBV3-2|TRBJ2-7
CASSLFLAGDAGYEQYF
>TRBV2|TRBJ2-2
CASSEGLAGGTGELFF
>TRBV5-6|TRBJ2-1
CASSFGTSLREQFF
>TRBV6-5|TRBJ1-5
CASSSHDSNQPQHF
>TRBV11-1|TRBJ1-2
CASSPGQGLYGYTF
>TRBV29-1|TRBJ2-3
CSVEPPTTTDTQYF
>TRBV12-3/TRBV12-4|TRBJ1-3
CASTQGANTIYF
>TRBV20-1|TRBJ1-2
CSAYYYGYTF
>TRBV5-8|TRBJ1-2
CASSPRRGDYGYTF
>TRBV6-5|TRBJ2-1
CASSLPPGDEQFF
>TRBV2|TRBJ1-2
CASSTQGQSYGYTF